Listed below are T cell receptor beta chains from one sample, sequenced in a study of shared clonotypes between healthy human individuals. Repertoires were generated with immunoSEQ multiplex PCR, while TCRdb's copy carries only in-frame clones and drops some. The data show roughly 300,000 clones, with roughly 84% seen just once and roughly 15% held by the top ten. Input material: memory CD8+ T cells sorted from blood. The receptors stem from a man between 18 and 29 years old in good health. Each CDR3 is given with its conserved first and last residue. A D gene is named only where the DNA matches it firmly. Rows may omit the clone size; those that give it use once, few, many or a size class.

abundance	d_gene	j_gene	v_gene	CDR3aa	CDR3nt
NA	TRBD1	TRBJ2-7	TRBV30	CAWSVTGTGIYEQYF	TGTGCCTGGAGTGTGACTGGGACAGGGATCTACGAGCAGTACTTC
NA	TRBD1	TRBJ1-6	TRBV7-8	CASSLGVRDRLNF	TGTGCCAGCAGCTTAGGGGTTCGGGACAGGTTAAACTTT
NA	TRBD2	TRBJ2-7	TRBV4-1	CASSQDWRGYEQYF	TGCGCCAGCAGCCAAGATTGGCGGGGGTACGAGCAGTACTTC
NA	TRBD1	TRBJ2-7	TRBV2	CAISRQGASYEQYF	TGTGCCATCTCCCGACAGGGCGCATCCTACGAGCAGTACTTC
NA	NA	TRBJ2-3	TRBV7-8	CASSLELDTQYF	TGTGCCAGCAGCTTAGAACTTGATACGCAGTATTTT
NA	NA	TRBJ2-7	TRBV7-9	CASAPPGGRYEQYF	TGTGCCAGCGCCCCGCCCGGGGGCCGGTACGAGCAGTACTTC
NA	NA	TRBJ2-7	TRBV21-1	CASRDSSYEQYF	TGTGCCAGCAGGGACAGCTCCTACGAGCAGTACTTC
few	NA	TRBJ1-6	TRBV2	CASSVTAAQNNSPLHF	TGTGCCAGCAGTGTAACAGCCGCCCAAAATAATTCACCCCTCCACTTT
NA	TRBD1	TRBJ2-7	TRBV4-3	CASSIRDSPHEQYF	TGCGCCAGCAGCATCCGGGACAGTCCCCACGAGCAGTACTTC
NA	NA	TRBJ2-1	TRBV7-9	CASSFPRGVNDEQFF	TGTGCCAGCAGCTTCCCCCGAGGTGTCAACGATGAGCAGTTCTTC
NA	TRBD1	TRBJ2-5	TRBV14	CASSQDQGAPQETQYF	TGTGCCAGCAGCCAGGATCAGGGGGCCCCCCAAGAGACCCAGTACTTC
once	NA	TRBJ2-3	TRBV9	CASSPPGGGTDTQYF	TGTGCCAGCAGCCCACCGGGGGGCGGCACAGATACGCAGTATTTT
NA	TRBD2	TRBJ2-7	TRBV12-5	CASGLAGRGEQYF	TGTGCTAGTGGTCTTGCAGGGAGGGGCGAGCAGTACTTC
NA	TRBD1	TRBJ2-7	TRBV2	CASSEALLAQGAYEQYF	TGTGCCAGCAGTGAAGCGCTTCTGGCACAGGGGGCCTACGAGCAGTACTTC
NA	NA	TRBJ1-6	TRBV4-1	CASSQDRGSPLHF	TGCGCCAGCAGCCAAGATCGTGGTTCACCCCTCCACTTT
NA	NA	TRBJ2-5	TRBV7-8	CASSLELGRGETQYF	TGTGCCAGCAGCTTAGAGCTGGGGCGGGGTGAGACCCAGTACTTC
NA	NA	TRBJ2-7	TRBV4-1	CASSQIRGAPYEQYF	TGCGCCAGCAGCCAGATAAGGGGGGCCCCCTACGAGCAGTACTTC
NA	NA	TRBJ2-7	TRBV4-3	CASSQERHNRSYEQYF	TGCGCCAGCAGCCAAGAAAGACACAACAGATCCTACGAGCAGTACTTC
NA	NA	TRBJ2-7	TRBV4-1	CASSQGWRGDEQYF	TGCGCCAGCAGCCAAGGTTGGAGAGGCGACGAGCAGTACTTC
NA	NA	TRBJ2-2	TRBV5-4	CASSLQGNTGELFF	TGTGCCAGCAGCTTGCAGGGGAACACCGGGGAGCTGTTTTTT
NA	TRBD2	TRBJ2-3	TRBV13	CASSFWLAGDYTQYF	TGTGCCAGCAGCTTCTGGCTAGCGGGAGATTATACGCAGTATTTT
NA	NA	TRBJ2-5	TRBV7-8	CASSLGGGETQYF	TGTGCCAGCAGCTTAGGGGGAGGAGAGACCCAGTACTTC